These 17 T cell receptor beta chains came from one sample sequenced in a study of regulatory T cells in long-lasting Graves disease. The time point: persistent/refractory GD, antithyroid drugs over 5 years with positive TRAb. PBMC RNA was the source of the TCR library. Arm-PCR of CDR3 regions and iRepertoire HTBI primers were used to build TCR beta libraries. Using its own MiXCR run on the multiplex PCR reads, TCRdb lists one record per CDR3 protein. Among more than 300,000 distinct CDR3 sequences listed, roughly 23% were seen once. Here the sequenced sample was peripheral blood mononuclear cells (PBMCs), taken when the disease was refractory, from a patient treated with antithyroid drugs. The receptors stem from a woman aged 40 to 50 with Graves disease.

The genes are TRBV9 and TRBJ1-4; no clear D. CDR3 length equals 14 residues. Germline CDR1 SGDLS, CDR2 YYNGEE. Trimming stripped 0 bases from V and 8 bases from J, with 11 bases between. In nucleotides, the CDR3 is TGTGCCAGCAGCGTAGAGGGAAACGGGGAAAAACTGTTTTTT. This encodes CASSVEGNGEKLFF.

The chain is built from TRBV19 and TRBJ1-5; 9 nucleotides line up with TRBD1. The CDR3 is 16 amino acids. Germline CDR1 LNHDA, CDR2 SQIVND (reference sequence). Unmatched junction bases numbered 5, after V lost 4 bases and J lost 1 base. This CDR3 is CASSNPDRGSNQPQHF. The DNA for the CDR3 is TGTGCCAGTAGTAACCCGGACAGGGGCAGCAATCAGCCCCAGCATTTT.

The chain joins TRBV7-9 to TRBJ1-1; TRBD1 might be the D (5 bases). The germline V gene encodes CDR1 SEHNR and CDR2 FQNEAQ (reference sequence). Trimming left V 1 base short and J 1 base short, with 10 bases between. The length of the CDR3 is 15 residues. The CDR3 DNA sequence: TGTGCCAGCAGCTTAGAAGGGGTCGGGAACACTGAAGCTTTCTTT. This encodes CASSLEGVGNTEAFF. Combining the CDR3 with reference TRBV7-9 and TRBJ1-1 gives the whole variable domain DTGVSQNPRHKITKRGQNVTFRCDPISEHNRLYWYRQTLGQGPEFLTYFQNEAQLEKSRLLSDRFSAERPKGSFSTLEIQRTEQGDSAMYLCASSLEGVGNTEAFFGQGTRLTVV.

To note about this clonotype: Given a much more abundant clone one base away, this may be a read error. No conserved phenylalanine or tryptophan ends this CDR3, so it is likely a read error. V usage is TRBV5-1 and J usage is TRBJ1-1, with D perhaps TRBD1 (5 bases). Germline V gives CDR1 SGHRS, CDR2 YFSETQ. Trimming pared 0 bases from V and 6 bases from J, leaving 12 bases between. The CDR3 has 14 residues. CDR3 region: CASSLVGTDSEAFL. CDR3 DNA: TGCGCCAGCAGCTTGGTCGGGACCGACTCTGAAGCTTTCCTT.

With regard to this clonotype: One base away lies a much larger clone, so this may be a sequencing read error. This rearrangement joins TRBV10-2 to TRBJ2-1, with D possibly matching TRBD1 (6 bases). CDR1 is WSHSY and CDR2 is SAAADI in the germline V gene. The CDR3 spans 14 residues. Trimming removed 1 base from V and 10 bases from J, with 14 bases in between. CDR3 sequence: CASSEFARGYEQFF. Written as DNA, the CDR3 is TGCGCCAGCAGTGAGTTTGCCAGGGGATACGAGCAGTTCTTC.

In its sample, this clonotype was seen many times. V is TRBV28 and J is TRBJ1-4, with D uncertain. CDR3 length: 15 amino acids. Per the germline V gene, CDR1 is MDHEN and CDR2 is SYDVKM. Trimming removed 1 base from V and 1 base from J, with 7 bases in between. The CDR3 is CASSLYGETNEKLFF. DNA for the CDR3: TGTGCCAGCAGTTTATACGGGGAAACTAATGAAAAACTGTTTTTT.

The chain combines TRBV18 with TRBJ2-5; D gene ambiguous. Per the germline V gene, CDR1 is KGHSH and CDR2 is LQKENI. V lost 3 bases, J lost 0 bases, and 8 bases lay in between. The CDR3 covers 14 residues. The DNA of the CDR3 is TGTGCCAGCTCACCGGAGACTGACCAAGAGACCCAGTACTTC. Its protein is CASSPETDQETQYF.

This clonotype was seen at least ten times. The chain recombines TRBV29-1 with TRBJ2-5; D gene uncertain. This CDR3 region has 13 residues. V was trimmed by 4 bases and J by 3 bases, leaving 12 bases between them. Germline-derived CDR1 and CDR2 are SQVTM and ANQGSEA. This CDR3 reads CSVGRLLEETQYF. The CDR3 DNA follows: TGCAGCGTTGGGCGGTTACTGGAAGAGACCCAGTACTTC. Filled out from reference TRBV29-1 and TRBJ2-5, the complete variable domain reads SAVISQKPSRDICQRGTSLTIQCQVDSQVTMMFWYRQQPGQSLTLIATANQGSEATYESGFVIDKFPISRPNLTFSTLTVSNMSPEDSSIYLCSVGRLLEETQYFGPGTRLLVL.

This chain joins TRBV6-1 and TRBJ2-1, with D tentatively TRBD2 (6 bases). Germline values: CDR1 MNHNS, CDR2 SASEGT. This CDR3 is built from 16 residues. V gave up 6 bases and J gave up 2 bases, with 17 bases separating them. The chain's CDR3 is CASRRSGVRAYNEQFF. CDR3 nucleotides: TGTGCCAGCAGGCGTTCGGGAGTAAGAGCCTACAATGAGCAGTTCTTC.

For this clonotype: This may stem from a read error, because a much larger clone lies one nucleotide away. The V call is TRBV28, the J call TRBJ1-5; D is perhaps TRBD1 (5 bases). The V gene lost 7 bases and the J gene lost 4 bases, with 14 bases spanning the gap. The CDR3 length is 14 residues. CDR1 and CDR2 (germline): MDHEN, SYDVKM. The CDR3: CASNKDSLNQPQHF. For the CDR3, the DNA is TGTGCCAGCAACAAAGACAGTCTTAATCAGCCCCAGCATTTT.

This chain connects TRBV20-1 to TRBJ2-2, with 8 bases matching TRBD1. V shed 2 bases, J shed 6 bases, and the junction held 14 bases outside the gene matches. The CDR3 covers 17 residues. CDR1 and CDR2 (germline): DFQATT, SNEGSKA (reference sequence). The CDR3 DNA reads TGCAGTGCTAGAAAGAAGCCTCCGGGACAGGTAGCCGGGGAGCTGTTTTTT. This encodes CSARKKPPGQVAGELFF.

The chain carries TRBV29-1 and TRBJ2-2; maybe TRBD1 (5 bases). The germline V gene encodes CDR1 SQVTM and CDR2 ANQGSEA. This CDR3 has 12 amino acids. V lost 3 bases to trimming and J lost 7 bases, with 9 bases between them. CDR3: CSVETDIGELFF. As DNA, the CDR3 is TGCAGCGTTGAGACGGACATCGGGGAGCTGTTTTTT.

This clonotype was seen a few times. As DNA, the CDR3 is TGTGCCACCAGTGATTTCGACGACGGGGAGGGCTCCTACAATGAGCAGTTCTTC. Residues: CATSDFDDGEGSYNEQFF. The chain combines TRBV24-1 with TRBJ2-1; 7 bases agree with TRBD2. Germline trimming cut 1 base from V and 0 bases from J; bases unmatched to any gene: 8. The V gene's germline CDR1 is KGHDR and CDR2 SFDVKD. The CDR3 runs 18 residues.

The rearrangement uses TRBV27 and TRBJ2-3, with TRBD2 identical over 9 bases. The CDR3 has 16 residues. Germline lookup yields CDR1 MNHEY and CDR2 SMNVEV (reference sequence). Losses at the gene ends were 6 bases for V and 3 bases for J; bases not matched to a gene: 10. In DNA, the CDR3 is TGTGCCAGCAGCCGCTATGGTAGCGGGAGTACAGATACGCAGTATTTT. Translated: CASSRYGSGSTDTQYF.

The table lists this clonotype with a few counts. The chain combines TRBV3-1 with TRBJ1-5; D unclear. Trimming pared 1 base from V and 0 bases from J, leaving 7 bases between. Germline V gene sequence: CDR1 LGHDT, CDR2 YNNKEL (reference sequence). The CDR3 extends over 15 amino acids. The CDR3: CASSQGFYSNQPQHF. The CDR3 DNA reads TGTGCCAGCAGCCAAGGCTTTTATAGCAATCAGCCCCAGCATTTT.

This clonotype was detected ten times or more. V is TRBV5-4 and J is TRBJ1-4; possibly TRBD1 for D (6 bases). The germline V and J ends were trimmed by 4 bases and 8 bases, with 18 bases remaining between them. Germline V lookup: CDR1 SGHNT, CDR2 YYREEE (reference sequence). CDR3 length: 15 residues. The CDR3 coding sequence is TGTGCCAGCAGCATAAAACAGGGTTTTTGGGAAAAACTGTTTTTT. Protein sequence: CASSIKQGFWEKLFF.

Comments on this clonotype: This may come from a read error, since a much larger clone is one base off. V gene TRBV11-2 combines with J gene TRBJ2-7; D is unresolved. Germline CDR1 and CDR2: SGHAT and FQNNGV. V lost 1 base to trimming and J lost 8 bases, with 15 bases between them. This CDR3 is built from 14 residues. The CDR3 region is CASSLVWPGYKQYF. The CDR3 DNA is TGTGCCAGCAGCTTAGTATGGCCTGGTTACAAGCAGTACTTC.